Listed here are 10 T cell receptor beta chains from one sample, sequenced in a study of identical twins. TCRdb re-called the 5' RACE reads through MiXCR, storing one row per CDR3 protein. The table has around 500,000 distinct CDR3 sequences, 13% to 15% seen once. The same sample was also used in a study of yellow fever vaccine responses in identical twins.

Material: CD4+ T cells sorted from blood. These receptors came from a woman aged 18-29 years in good health.

The chain recombines TRBV20-1 with TRBJ2-5; 10 bases fit TRBD2. Germline V CDR1 and CDR2: DFQATT, SNEGSKA (reference sequence). The length of the CDR3 is 14 residues. V gave up 6 bases and J gave up 4 bases; unmatched junction bases: 8. The DNA for the CDR3 is TGCAGTGCGAACGGACTAGCGGAGGGAGAGACCCAGTACTTC. Its protein product is CSANGLAEGETQYF.

This clonotype came up many times. The V and J genes are TRBV7-8 and TRBJ2-7, with 10 bases lining up with TRBD2. Germline trimming cut 4 bases from V and 3 bases from J; bases unmatched to any gene: 3. The germline gives CDR1 SGHVS, CDR2 FQNEAQ. The length of the CDR3 is 14 residues. The CDR3 loop is CASSSLAGGYEQYF. CDR3 coding DNA: TGTGCCAGCAGCTCATTAGCGGGGGGCTACGAGCAGTACTTC.

The chain links TRBV20-1 to TRBJ2-5; TRBD1 agrees at 8 bases. Losses at the gene ends were 6 bases for V and 5 bases for J; bases not matched to a gene: 8. From germline, CDR1 is DFQATT and CDR2 SNEGSKA (reference sequence). This CDR3 spans 13 amino acids. The CDR3 loop reads CSAGAGGQETQYF. The CDR3, as DNA: TGCAGTGCAGGGGCAGGGGGCCAGGAGACCCAGTACTTC.

V gene TRBV2 combines with J gene TRBJ2-5; D call uncertain. Trimming left V 6 bases short and J 5 bases short, with 10 bases between. Germline V gives CDR1 SNHLY, CDR2 FYNNEI. CDR3 length: 12 amino acids. The CDR3 protein is CASSPHRETQYF. In nucleotides, the CDR3 is TGTGCCAGCAGCCCTCATAGGGAGACCCAGTACTTC.

The chain employs TRBV20-1 and TRBJ2-5; no clear D. From germline, CDR1 is DFQATT and CDR2 SNEGSKA (reference sequence). The CDR3 spans 12 residues. The V end was cut by 3 bases, the J end by 5 bases, with 10 bases between. The DNA of the CDR3 is TGCAGTGCTAGGGATTGGAATGAGACCCAGTACTTC. This translates into CSARDWNETQYF.

This clonotype was picked up many times. The chain couples TRBV4-3 to TRBJ2-2; 7 bases fit TRBD2. Trimming removed 0 bases from V and 4 bases from J; junction bases left unmatched: 5. This CDR3 has 16 residues. Germline lookup yields CDR1 LGHNA and CDR2 YSLEER. The CDR3 nucleotides are TGCGCCAGCAGCCAAGATGCAGCGGGATTCACCGGGGAGCTGTTTTTT. Translating gives CASSQDAAGFTGELFF.

V usage is TRBV10-3 and J usage is TRBJ2-7; 7 bases line up with TRBD1. With 2 bases clipped from V and 1 base from J, the junction kept 8 bases outside the gene matches. CDR3 length: 16 amino acids. CDR1 is ENHRY and CDR2 is SYGVKD in the germline V gene. The DNA for the CDR3 is TGTGCCATCAGTGAGCCCAGGACAGGTGCATCCTACGAGCAGTACTTC. Translating gives CAISEPRTGASYEQYF.

The table lists this clonotype with a few counts. The chain employs TRBV6-2 or TRBV6-3 and TRBJ2-1; 9 nucleotides agree with TRBD2. The CDR3 spans 14 residues. Trimming at V came to 5 bases and at J to 9 bases, leaving 8 bases not matched to a gene. The germline V gene encodes CDR1 MNHEY and CDR2 SVGEGT. The CDR3 is CASSEVSGRVEQFF. CDR3 coding DNA: TGTGCCAGCAGTGAGGTTAGCGGGAGAGTTGAGCAGTTCTTC.

The chain recombines TRBV10-3 with TRBJ2-7; 8 nucleotides align to TRBD2. V was pared by 2 bases and J by 3 bases, with 6 bases of the junction left unmatched. CDR3 length: 15 residues. CDR1 is ENHRY, CDR2 SYGVKD, per germline. DNA of the CDR3: TGTGCCATCAGTGAGGGTGTGGCGGGAGGCTACGAGCAGTACTTC. Amino acids: CAISEGVAGGYEQYF.

This clonotype was seen only a few times. The chain recombines TRBV10-3 with TRBJ2-7; 10 bases line up with TRBD1. Germline trimming cut 6 bases from V and 4 bases from J; bases unmatched to any gene: 9. Germline assignment: CDR1 ENHRY and CDR2 SYGVKD. The CDR3 runs to 15 residues. The CDR3 DNA sequence: TGTGCCATCAGCACATCCGGACAGGGGGTATACGAGCAGTACTTC. Protein sequence: CAISTSGQGVYEQYF.